This T cell receptor beta chain comes out of a study of cytomegalovirus exposure and HLA in healthy donors. Study results and limitations: Reports indicate that TCR beta sequences accurately predicted the HLA-A and HLA-B alleles of most subjects.

With regard to this clone: The antigen is unknown.

The PCR contained 60 Vbeta and 13 Jbeta primers. Sequenced by immunoSEQ multiplex PCR; TCRdb stores in-frame clones only, minus some. The sample's table shows approximately 140,000 clones. The receptor was derived from a woman aged 45-65 years in good health and CMV-seronegative. The sequenced sample consisted of PBMCs.

In DNA form, the CDR3 reads TGTGCCAGCAGCTTAGCCCAAGAGCAGTACTTC. This codes for CASSLAQEQYF. The chain employs TRBV7-9 and TRBJ2-7; D uncertain. This CDR3 contains 11 residues. V was trimmed by 0 bases and J by 7 bases, leaving 4 bases between them. In germline, CDR1 is SEHNR, CDR2 FQNEAQ (reference sequence).